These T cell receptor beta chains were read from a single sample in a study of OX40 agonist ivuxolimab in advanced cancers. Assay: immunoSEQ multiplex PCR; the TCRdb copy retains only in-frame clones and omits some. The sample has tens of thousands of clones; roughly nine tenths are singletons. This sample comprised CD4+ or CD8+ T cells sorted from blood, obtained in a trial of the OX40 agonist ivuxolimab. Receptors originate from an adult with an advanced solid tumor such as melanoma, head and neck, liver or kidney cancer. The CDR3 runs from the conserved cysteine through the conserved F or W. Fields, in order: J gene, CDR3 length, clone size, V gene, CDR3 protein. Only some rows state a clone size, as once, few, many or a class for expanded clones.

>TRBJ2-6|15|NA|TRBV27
CASRQGGSGANVLTF
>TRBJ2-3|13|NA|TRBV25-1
CASSEQGPDTQYF
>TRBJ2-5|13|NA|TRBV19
CASSIRPSETQYF
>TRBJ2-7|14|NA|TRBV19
CASRSGQKSYEQYF
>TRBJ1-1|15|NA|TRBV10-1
CASSESMSGGTEAFF
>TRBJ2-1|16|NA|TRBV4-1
CASSQRAGSSYNEQFF
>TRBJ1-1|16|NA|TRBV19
CASTPSTAPVGTEAFF
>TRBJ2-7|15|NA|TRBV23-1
CASSRTETSSYEQYF
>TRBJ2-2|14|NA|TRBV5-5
CASSLGGGTGELFF
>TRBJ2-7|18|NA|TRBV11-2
CASSLVGSGYSFGVEQYF
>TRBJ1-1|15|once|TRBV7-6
CASSLGPSGALEAFF
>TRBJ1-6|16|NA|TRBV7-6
CASSSELGGYNSPLHF
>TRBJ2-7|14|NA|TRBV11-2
CASSWDSSSYEQYF
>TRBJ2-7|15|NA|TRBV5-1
CASSWQSGQGYEQYF
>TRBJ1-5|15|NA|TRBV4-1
CASSQRQLADQPQHF
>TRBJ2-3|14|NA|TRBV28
CASSLTSSTDTQYF
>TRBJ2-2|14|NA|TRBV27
CASRPKRVSGELFF
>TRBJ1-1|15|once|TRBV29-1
CSVRFDRDMNTEAFF
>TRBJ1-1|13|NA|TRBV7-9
CASSSHWGTEAFF
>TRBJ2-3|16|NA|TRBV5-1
CASSLGTGANTDTQYF
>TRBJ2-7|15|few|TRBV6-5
CASSYSSGQGYEQYF
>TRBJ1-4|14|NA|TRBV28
CASSPGHASEKLFF
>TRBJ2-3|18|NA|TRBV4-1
CASSQVISAGTGLYTQYF
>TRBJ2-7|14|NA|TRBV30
CAWGSGTGNYEQYF
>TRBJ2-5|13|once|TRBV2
CASRRQQEETQYF
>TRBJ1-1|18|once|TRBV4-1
CASSQDENPQGKGTEAFF
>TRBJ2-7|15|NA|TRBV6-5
CASSSSTSGVYEQYF
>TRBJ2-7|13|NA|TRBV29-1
CSAGDRGGDEQYF
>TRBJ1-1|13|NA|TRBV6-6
CASSYSTLAEAFF
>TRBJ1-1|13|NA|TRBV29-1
CSAVQVSNTEAFF
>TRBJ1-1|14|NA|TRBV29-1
CSVERGAYGTEAFF
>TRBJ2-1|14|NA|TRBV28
CASTLRWGDNEQFF
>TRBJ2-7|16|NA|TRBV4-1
CASSQDSGTSANEQYF
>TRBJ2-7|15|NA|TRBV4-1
CASSQASDRRYEQYF
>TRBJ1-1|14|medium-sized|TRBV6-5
CASSYRGAVTEAFF
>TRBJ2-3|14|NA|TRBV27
CASSGAGGTDTQYF
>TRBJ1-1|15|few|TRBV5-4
CASSLGRGGGTEAFF
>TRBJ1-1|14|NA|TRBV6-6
CASSYRGAVTEAFF
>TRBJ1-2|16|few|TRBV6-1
CASSENRGTGRLGYTF
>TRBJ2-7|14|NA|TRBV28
CASTPSGSAYEQYF
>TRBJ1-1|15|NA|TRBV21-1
CASSKERETDTEAFF
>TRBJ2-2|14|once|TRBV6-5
CASSYQENTGELFF
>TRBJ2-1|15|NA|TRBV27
CASSLRGLGYNEQFF
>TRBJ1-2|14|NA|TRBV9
CASSVDQGEGGYTF
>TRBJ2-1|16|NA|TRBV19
CASSIPAGVAYNEQFF
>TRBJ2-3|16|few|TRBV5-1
CASSAPRDASTDTQYF
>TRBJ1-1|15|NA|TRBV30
CAWTGGLEMNTEAFF
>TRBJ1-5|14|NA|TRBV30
CAWSIPQGNQPQHF
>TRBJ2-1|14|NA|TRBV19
CAASLAGPYNEQFF
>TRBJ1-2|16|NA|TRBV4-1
CASSQDRPTYNYGYTF
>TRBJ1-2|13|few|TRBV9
CASSPEAYYGYTF
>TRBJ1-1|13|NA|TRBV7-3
CASSLPVNTEAFF
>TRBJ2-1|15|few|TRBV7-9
CASRSPGLADQKQFF
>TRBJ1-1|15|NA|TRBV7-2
CASSLIGGDGTEAFF